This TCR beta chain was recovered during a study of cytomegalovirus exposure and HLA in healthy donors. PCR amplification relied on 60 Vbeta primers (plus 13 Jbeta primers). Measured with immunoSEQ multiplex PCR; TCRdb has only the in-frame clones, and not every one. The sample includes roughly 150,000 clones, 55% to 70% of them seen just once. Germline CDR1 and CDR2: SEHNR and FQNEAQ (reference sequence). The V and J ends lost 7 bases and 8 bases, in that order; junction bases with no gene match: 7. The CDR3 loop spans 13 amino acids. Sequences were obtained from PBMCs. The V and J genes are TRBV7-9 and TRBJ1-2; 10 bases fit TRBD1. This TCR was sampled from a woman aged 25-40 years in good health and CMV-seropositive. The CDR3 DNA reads TGTGCCAGCATAGGACAGGGGGTACCCGGCTACACCTTC. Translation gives CASIGQGVPGYTF. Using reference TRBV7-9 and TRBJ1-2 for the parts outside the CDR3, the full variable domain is DTGVSQNPRHKITKRGQNVTFRCDPISEHNRLYWYRQTLGQGPEFLTYFQNEAQLEKSRLLSDRFSAERPKGSFSTLEIQRTEQGDSAMYLCASIGQGVPGYTFGSGTRLTVV.